This T cell receptor (beta chain) was recovered during a study of blood T cell repertoires in COVID-19. As for the study in general: Sites in the United States, Italy and Spain provided acute and convalescent COVID-19 samples. In each case, the material was cDNA or gDNA derived from T cells, B-cell-depleted T cells, or PBMCs.

Methods used by the authors: Nucleated cell counts were estimated from reference gene primer amplification. Assay used: immunoSEQ multiplex PCR; TCRdb lists only in-frame clones, some missing. V and J calls and clone size are as listed in that table; D and trimming were resolved from the DNA. The sample comprises some 91,000 clones, 90% of which are singletons, and 1.5% to 2% rests with the top ten. Germline V gives CDR1 MGHRA, CDR2 YSYEKL. This CDR3 is built from 14 residues. Trimming took 1 base from V and 0 from J, leaving 4 bases between them. This receptor was taken from a man between 60 and 70 years old with acute or convalescent COVID-19. The sample taken for sequencing was peripheral blood. The chain employs TRBV4-1 and TRBJ1-3, with D hard to call. CDR3 in DNA: TGCGCCAGCAGCCAAGGGAGCTCTGGAAACACCATATATTTT. Translation: CASSQGSSGNTIYF.